This entry features one T cell receptor beta chain sequence. This entry is derived from a study of blood T cell repertoires in COVID-19. Study information: Samples taken during acute and convalescent COVID-19 were collected in the United States, Italy and Spain. PBMCs, B-cell-depleted T cells, or T cells provided the cDNA or gDNA that made up the material.

Per the original methods: Estimation of nucleated cell counts relied on the amplification of reference gene primers. Measured with immunoSEQ multiplex PCR; TCRdb has only the in-frame clones, and not every one. V, J and clone size are taken as reported in that table, and D and trimming were inferred from the DNA itself. In the table there are under 200,000 clones, around three quarters of which are singletons. The sample consisted of peripheral blood. The sequence came from a man aged 60 to 75 with acute or convalescent COVID-19.

The CDR3: CASRGGGSDTQYF. CDR3 in DNA: TGCGCCAGCAGGGGCGGGGGGTCAGATACGCAGTATTTT. The V call is TRBV10-2, the J call TRBJ2-3; 8 bases are a match to TRBD2. CDR1 and CDR2 (germline): WSHSY, SAAADI. After removal of 6 bases from V and 4 bases from J, the junction contained 3 bases not matched to a gene. This CDR3 comprises 13 residues.